The sequence of this TCR beta chain was determined in a study of human T cells and chemical hapten exposure. Study-level results: High-frequency TCRs, those above 1 in 1000, stayed the same after DPC sensitization.

The CDR3 is made up of 16 amino acids. Germline V gives CDR1 MGHRA, CDR2 YSYEKL. V shed 4 bases, J shed 6 bases, and the junction held 8 bases outside the gene matches. This clonotype was recorded a few times. Its antigen is still unknown. MiXCR, applied by TCRdb to the RACE reads, yields one record per CDR3 protein. The table records 300,000 to 450,000 distinct CDR3 sequences, 4.5% to 5.5% of them present only once. Time point indicated: pre-sensitization, week 0. Treatment noted: therapeutic diphenylcyclopropenone sensitization with weekly scalp DPC. This clonotype was obtained from a woman aged 50 to 60 with alopecia areata. Some clones in this sample may be carry-over from other donors' samples. The sequences come from whole blood, collected in connection with sensitization to the hapten diphenylcyclopropenone (DPC). J is TRBJ1-6 and V is TRBV4-1, with 8 bases that match TRBD1. The CDR3 loop is CASSPQGADFNSPLHF. The CDR3 region has the DNA TGCGCCAGCAGCCCGCAGGGGGCGGATTTTAATTCACCCCTCCACTTT.